What follows are 10 T cell receptor beta chains derived from one specimen sequenced in a study of human T cells and chemical hapten exposure. TCRdb independently ran MiXCR on the RACE reads; one entry per CDR3 protein. This table holds tens of thousands of distinct CDR3 sequences, 9.3% found once. Stated time point: patch test 1, 2 weeks after DPC sensitization. The sample's treatment: therapeutic diphenylcyclopropenone sensitization with weekly scalp DPC. The sequencing here drew on whole blood, taken in connection with sensitization to the hapten diphenylcyclopropenone (DPC). The source is a woman aged 35 to 49 with alopecia areata. Some clones in this sample may be carry-over from other donors' samples.

There are a few counts of this clonotype. The rearrangement uses TRBV5-1 and TRBJ2-7; 12 bases are a match to TRBD1. CDR1 and CDR2 (germline): SGHRS, YFSETQ. The CDR3 totals 16 residues. The trim removed 0 bases at V and 4 bases at J, leaving 5 bases unmatched. DNA of the CDR3: TGCGCCAGCAGCTTGGACCGGGACAGGGGGCGATACGAGCAGTACTTC. As protein: CASSLDRDRGRYEQYF. The variable domain in full, completed from reference TRBV5-1 and TRBJ2-7, reads KAGVTQTPRYLIKTRGQQVTLSCSPISGHRSVSWYQQTPGQGLQFLFEYFSETQRNKGNFPGRFSGRQFSNSRSEMNVSTLELGDSALYLCASSLDRDRGRYEQYFGPGTRLTVT.

This clonotype was counted many times. This chain joins TRBV7-9 and TRBJ1-2; 9 nucleotides agree with TRBD1. V shed 5 bases, J shed 5 bases, and the junction held 12 bases outside the gene matches. The germline V gene encodes CDR1 SEHNR and CDR2 FQNEAQ (reference sequence). The CDR3 is made up of 16 amino acids. The CDR3 loop reads CASSHAQGARGYGYTF. DNA of the CDR3: TGTGCCAGCAGCCATGCACAGGGGGCGCGAGGGTATGGCTACACCTTC.

The rearrangement uses TRBV29-1 and TRBJ1-2; D gene unclear. Germline lookup yields CDR1 SQVTM and CDR2 ANQGSEA. V was clipped by 6 bases and J by 3 bases, with 11 bases between them. There are 12 residues in the CDR3. CDR3 DNA: TGCAGCGTACACGCAGATTACTATGGCTACACCTTC. It translates to CSVHADYYGYTF.

Within the sample, this clonotype is medium-sized. The V gene is TRBV20-1, the J gene TRBJ2-7, with 11 nucleotides matching TRBD2. The germline gives CDR1 DFQATT, CDR2 SNEGSKA (reference sequence). V lost 0 bases, J lost 4 bases, and 8 bases stayed unmatched. The CDR3 sequence is 16 residues long. CDR3 coding DNA: TGCAGTGCTAGAGATAGCCTAGCGGGGGGTCTATACGAGCAGTACTTC. Amino acid sequence: CSARDSLAGGLYEQYF.

CDR3 in DNA: TGTGCCGTCCCGAACCTAATGAACACTGAAGCTTTCTTT. Protein product: CAVPNLMNTEAFF. The gene calls are TRBV6-1 and TRBJ1-1; no firm D call. Germline values: CDR1 MNHNS, CDR2 SASEGT. This CDR3 contains 13 residues. Trimming shortened V by 11 bases and J by 0 bases, and 13 bases separated the two germline ends.

This clonotype came up a few times. The rearrangement links TRBV6-5 to TRBJ2-5; 8 bases map to TRBD1. CDR1 and CDR2 from the germline V gene are MNHEY and SVGAGI. V dropped 6 bases and J dropped 4; count of bases not matched to a gene: 4. The CDR3 consists of 13 residues. The CDR3 region has the DNA TGTGCCAGCAGCCGCAGGGGGCGAGAGACCCAGTACTTC. Protein product: CASSRRGRETQYF.

This clonotype was detected many times. This rearrangement joins TRBV7-9 to TRBJ2-7; D could derive from TRBD1 or TRBD2 (6 bases each). The germline V gene encodes CDR1 SEHNR and CDR2 FQNEAQ (reference sequence). The V end was cut by 5 bases, the J end by 5 bases, with 13 bases between. The CDR3 is made up of 13 amino acids. This CDR3 reads CASSPPGADEQYF. The CDR3, as DNA: TGTGCCAGCAGCCCCCCGGGGGCGGACGAGCAGTACTTC. The whole variable domain, filled in from reference TRBV7-9 and TRBJ2-7, reads DTGVSQNPRHKITKRGQNVTFRCDPISEHNRLYWYRQTLGQGPEFLTYFQNEAQLEKSRLLSDRFSAERPKGSFSTLEIQRTEQGDSAMYLCASSPPGADEQYFGPGTRLTVT.

The chain couples TRBV7-8 to TRBJ2-7; no definite D call. Germline V gene lookup returns CDR1 SGHVS and CDR2 FQNEAQ. The CDR3 consists of 15 residues. Trimming stripped 1 base from V and 0 bases from J, with 10 bases between. CDR3 protein: CASSLVGTYSYEQYF. The CDR3 DNA follows: TGTGCCAGCAGCTTAGTGGGAACATACTCCTACGAGCAGTACTTC.

There are many counts of this clonotype. The V gene is TRBV28, the J gene TRBJ1-5; no firm D call. Trimming removed 6 bases at V and 6 bases at J, with 12 bases between. This CDR3 has 13 amino acids. Looked up from germline, CDR1 is MDHEN and CDR2 is SYDVKM. As DNA, the CDR3 is TGTGCCAGCAGCCCGCTAGAGGGTCAGCCCCAGCATTTT. Encoded protein: CASSPLEGQPQHF.

CDR3 residues: CASSFGGNSPLHF. The CDR3 coding sequence is TGTGCCAGCAGTTTTGGAGGGAATTCACCCCTCCACTTT. The gene calls are TRBV12-3 or TRBV12-4 and TRBJ1-6; D is ambiguous. V gave up 3 bases and J gave up 7 bases, with 7 bases separating them. This CDR3 has 13 residues.